This T cell receptor beta chain was captured in a study of TIL therapy for anti-PD-1-resistant metastatic lung cancer. As for time point: pre-treatment sample, taken before nivolumab and TIL therapy. Pleural nodules or supraclavicular lymph nodes made up most of the excised metastases sampled. V shed 0 bases and J shed 8 bases, with 15 bases lying between them. This CDR3 spans 15 amino acids. Looked up from germline, CDR1 is SGHNT and CDR2 is YYREEE (reference sequence). This was the immunoSEQ v3 assay. Clones were read by immunoSEQ multiplex PCR, and TCRdb kept only the in-frame ones, dropping some. The data hold 10,000 or so clones, with 50% to 65% observed a single time.

This clonotype originated in a person between 25 and 79 years old with non-small cell lung cancer. The rearrangement joins TRBV5-4 to TRBJ2-1, with D possibly TRBD1 on 5 matching bases. The sample in question was tumor tissue, obtained at baseline. In DNA form, the CDR3 reads TGTGCCAGCAGCTTGGTTTGGCAGGGTGGCGATGAGCAGTTCTTC. It specifies CASSLVWQGGDEQFF.